This paragraph reports one T cell receptor (beta chain). The CDR3 is 13 amino acids. V lost 3 bases, J lost 5 bases, and 3 bases stayed unmatched. Germline CDR1 is KGHSH and CDR2 is LQKENI. Sequencing was performed with immunoSEQ multiplex PCR; in TCRdb, only in-frame clones are kept and a portion is missing. The data show approximately 150,000 clones, with 60% to 80% seen just once and around 8.7% held by the top ten. The data stem from a study of blood T cell repertoires in COVID-19. Study-level information: PBMCs, B-cell-depleted T cells, or T cells provided the cDNA or gDNA that made up the material.

The chain has TRBV18 and TRBJ2-7; 8 bases map to TRBD1. The sequence derives from a man aged 50-59 years with active or convalescent COVID-19. Material: peripheral blood. The CDR3 DNA reads TGTGCCAGCTCACCGGCCAGGGGGCACGAGCAGTACTTC. Its translation is CASSPARGHEQYF.